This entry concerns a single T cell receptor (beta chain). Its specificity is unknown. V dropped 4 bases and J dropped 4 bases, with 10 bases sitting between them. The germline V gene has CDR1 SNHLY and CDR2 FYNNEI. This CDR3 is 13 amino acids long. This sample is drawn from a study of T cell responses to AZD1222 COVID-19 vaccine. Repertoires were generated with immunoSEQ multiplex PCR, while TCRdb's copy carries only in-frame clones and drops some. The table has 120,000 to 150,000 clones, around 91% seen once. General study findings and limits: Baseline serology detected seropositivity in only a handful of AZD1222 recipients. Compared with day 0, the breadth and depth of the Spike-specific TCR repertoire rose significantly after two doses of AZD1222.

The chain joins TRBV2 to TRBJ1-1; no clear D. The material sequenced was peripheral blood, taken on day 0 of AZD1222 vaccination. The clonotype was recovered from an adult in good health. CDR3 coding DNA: TGTGCCAGCAGTGCGGAATCGGTCACTGAAGCTTTCTTT. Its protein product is CASSAESVTEAFF.